Below, one T cell receptor beta chain is given with its context. Its antigen is as yet unknown. Central memory, naive, regulatory and stem cell-like memory CD4+ cells were sorted by CD45RO/CCR7/CD25/CD127/CD95/CD27. This entry belongs to a study of beta chain features in type 1 diabetes. General study results and limits: Among all four CD4+ subsets, Type 1 diabetes patients had TCRB CDR3s that were moderately but significantly shorter.

Isolated RNA was reverse transcribed in full, so expressed TCRB transcripts were sequenced. Assay used: immunoSEQ multiplex PCR; TCRdb lists only in-frame clones, some missing. The sample has about 180,000 clones; roughly 8% are singletons. The germline CDR1 and CDR2 sequences are SGHDT and YYEEEE. The junction had 9 bases not matched to a gene; V was cut back by 7 bases and J by 2 bases. There are 15 residues in the CDR3. The sample consisted of central memory CD4+ T cells from blood. J is TRBJ2-5 and V is TRBV5-6; 9 nucleotides match TRBD1. The clonotype was recovered from a young man with type 1 diabetes. The CDR3: CASGTGTGLQETQYF. The CDR3 region has the DNA TGTGCCAGCGGAACCGGGACAGGGTTACAAGAGACCCAGTACTTC.